Listed here are 10 T cell receptor beta chains from one sample, sequenced in a study of T-cell reconstitution after alpha-beta-depleted transplantation in children. A library of TCRbeta sequences, prepared with unique molecular identifiers, was generated. TCRdb reanalysed the PCR reads using MiXCR and keeps one entry per CDR3 protein. The profile covers over 200,000 distinct CDR3 sequences, with 7% to 9% appearing a single time and about 40% taken by the ten largest. The specimen was PBMCs, mostly from graft donor cells, collected 360 days after TCRalphabeta/CD19-depleted stem cell transplant. These receptors all stem from a male patient between 2 and 15 years old who had a stem cell transplant for acute myeloid leukemia, so the T cells may come from the graft donor.

In its sample, this clonotype was seen many times. This chain joins TRBV6-1 and TRBJ2-1, with D maybe TRBD1 (6 bases). Germline V gives CDR1 MNHNS, CDR2 SASEGT. V lost 5 bases to trimming and J lost 7 bases, with 15 bases between them. The CDR3 loop spans 14 amino acids. The CDR3 spells CASSIQGRLNEQFF. CDR3 coding DNA: TGTGCCAGCAGTATCCAGGGGCGACTGAATGAGCAGTTCTTC.

A few counts support this clonotype. The CDR3 DNA sequence: TGTGCCAGCAGCTTAGCACCAGGGACCTCTGGGGCCAACGTCCTGACTTTC. Protein product: CASSLAPGTSGANVLTF. The chain links TRBV7-9 to TRBJ2-6, with D possibly being TRBD1 or TRBD2 (5 bases each). The CDR3 has 17 amino acids. Trimming took off 0 bases at V and 0 bases at J, with 9 bases between the two ends. Germline-derived CDR1 and CDR2 are SEHNR and FQNEAQ (reference sequence).

In this sample, this clonotype turned up once. Being one base from a much bigger clone, this may be a read error. The V and J genes are TRBV4-3 and TRBJ2-7; 7 bases are a match to TRBD2. V lost 1 base, J lost 4 bases, and 7 bases stayed unmatched. Germline V CDR1 and CDR2: LGHNA, YSLEER. The CDR3 loop spans 15 amino acids. As DNA, the CDR3 is TGCGCCAGCAGCCAAGCCCCGGGTAGCGGGTACGAGCAGTACTTC. This codes for CASSQAPGSGYEQYF.

The table lists this clonotype with a few counts. A read error may account for a junction end that differs from germline. The gene calls are TRBV12-3 or TRBV12-4 and TRBJ2-3; no clear D. The CDR3 extends over 12 amino acids. The CDR3 region has the DNA TGTGCCAGCAGTTTAAGTGGCGCACCTCAGCAGTTT. It specifies CASSLSGAPQQF.

Ten or more counts support this clonotype. The chain recombines TRBV12-3 or TRBV12-4 with TRBJ1-2; TRBD1 matches at 7 bases. The CDR3 length is 15 residues. V lost 6 bases to trimming and J lost 0 bases; unmatched junction nucleotides: 7. CDR3 DNA: TGTGCCAGCAGCCGACGACAGGGCTCTAACTATGGCTACACCTTC. Translation gives CASSRRQGSNYGYTF.

This clonotype was detected ten times or more. This chain uses TRBV29-1 with TRBJ2-3; no definite D call. CDR1 SQVTM and CDR2 ANQGSEA come from the germline V gene. CDR3 size: 13 residues. With 7 bases removed from V and 5 bases from J, the gap between germline ends came to 16 bases. CDR3 loop: CSGFIPVEDTQYF. The CDR3 region has the DNA TGCAGCGGGTTTATCCCCGTTGAAGATACGCAGTATTTT.

The chain employs TRBV5-6 and TRBJ2-7, with 9 positions matching TRBD2. Germline V gene data show CDR1 as SGHDT and CDR2 as YYEEEE. The CDR3 runs 15 residues. V was pared by 3 bases and J by 3 bases, with 7 bases of the junction left unmatched. The DNA of the CDR3 is TGTGCCAGCAGCTCCGGCGGGAGGGCCCTCTACGAGCAGTACTTC. Its protein product is CASSSGGRALYEQYF.

This clonotype appeared many times. The chain employs TRBV4-1 and TRBJ2-5; TRBD2 matches at 7 bases. From germline, CDR1 is MGHRA and CDR2 YSYEKL. J was trimmed by 4 bases and V by 6 bases; bases with no gene match: 11. The CDR3 loop spans 15 amino acids. The CDR3: CASRFSGLPLETQYF. Here the CDR3 DNA reads TGCGCCAGCAGGTTTAGCGGGTTACCGCTAGAGACCCAGTACTTC.

This clonotype came up many times. CDR3 region: CSARKRRGTYEQYF. The CDR3, as DNA: TGCAGTGCTAGGAAACGACGGGGCACCTACGAGCAGTACTTC. V usage is TRBV20-1 and J usage is TRBJ2-7, with D perhaps TRBD1 or TRBD2 (5 bases each). This CDR3 has 14 residues. V was cut by 3 bases and J by 2 bases, with 14 bases left in between. Germline loops: CDR1 DFQATT, CDR2 SNEGSKA (reference sequence).

The V and J genes are TRBV4-3 and TRBJ2-7; the D is unclear. V was shortened by 0 bases and J by 5 bases, with 11 bases between the two germline ends. The CDR3 length is 14 residues. From germline, CDR1 is LGHNA and CDR2 YSLEER. The CDR3 loop reads CASSQDGRVNEQYF. CDR3 nucleotide sequence: TGCGCCAGCAGCCAAGATGGAAGGGTCAACGAGCAGTACTTC.